This TCR beta chain was identified during a study of blood T cell repertoires in COVID-19. As handled by the study authors: Amplification of reference gene primers provided the estimated nucleated cell counts. Sequenced by immunoSEQ multiplex PCR; TCRdb stores in-frame clones only, minus some. V, J and clone size are taken as reported in that table, and D and trimming were inferred from the DNA itself. The table shows about 270,000 clones, with more than 70% occurring only once. The study drew participants aged about 18 to 90 years from under 30 US areas. Assignments of participants to cohorts depended upon their own reported clinical history. Germline CDR1 and CDR2: SGHTA and FQGNSA. The CDR3 extends over 12 amino acids. The V and J ends lost 7 bases and 7 bases respectively, with 13 bases between them.

Sequenced: PBMCs or T cells enriched from blood (not recorded which). The origin of this receptor is a woman in her thirties or forties with acute COVID-19. This rearrangement joins TRBV7-2 to TRBJ1-2; D unresolved. CDR3 bases: TGTGCCAGCAACCCCGCTACGAGTGGCTACACCTTC. It translates to CASNPATSGYTF.